A selection of T cell receptor beta chains follows, all from one sample in a study of T cell changes during pregnancy in multiple sclerosis. Libraries were prepared by immunoSEQ multiplex PCR; TCRdb keeps only in-frame clonotypes and omits some of them. The table records approximately 48,000 clones, roughly 90% of them present only once. Source: CD8+ T cells from peripheral blood mononuclear cells, taken before pregnancy. The receptors were gathered from a female donor with multiple sclerosis, enrolled in a pregnancy study. The CDR3 runs from the conserved cysteine through the conserved F or W. A D gene is named only where the DNA matches it firmly. Clone size is stated in some rows and not others, as once, few, many or a class when expanded.

v_call	d_call	j_call	clone_size	cdr3_aa	cdr3_nt
TRBV7-9	NA	TRBJ2-7	NA	CASSLRPGLEEQYF	TGTGCCAGCAGCCTCAGACCAGGGTTGGAAGAGCAGTACTTC
TRBV7-6	TRBD2	TRBJ2-1	NA	CASSLTGLAGGNEQFF	TGTGCCAGCAGCTTGACGGGACTAGCGGGGGGGAATGAGCAGTTCTTC
TRBV5-5	TRBD2	TRBJ2-5	NA	CASSLGTSGLETQYF	TGTGCCAGCAGCTTGGGGACTAGCGGGTTGGAGACCCAGTACTTC
TRBV9	NA	TRBJ2-1	NA	CASTGSYNEQFF	TGTGCCAGCACGGGATCCTACAATGAGCAGTTCTTC
TRBV19	NA	TRBJ1-1	NA	CASSMGAGFTEAFF	TGTGCCAGTAGTATGGGAGCAGGTTTCACTGAAGCTTTCTTT
TRBV7-3	TRBD2	TRBJ2-1	NA	CASSVAGDEQFF	TGTGCCAGCAGCGTCGCGGGGGATGAGCAGTTCTTC
TRBV5-1	NA	TRBJ2-1	NA	CASSLASSNEQFF	TGCGCCAGCAGCTTGGCCTCGAGCAATGAGCAGTTCTTC
TRBV7-9	NA	TRBJ1-5	NA	CASSLALQGPVRNQPQHF	TGTGCCAGCAGCTTAGCTCTACAGGGTCCGGTACGGAATCAGCCCCAGCATTTT
TRBV9	TRBD2	TRBJ2-3	NA	CASSPGLAGGDTQYF	TGTGCCAGCAGCCCCGGACTAGCGGGGGGGGATACGCAGTATTTT
TRBV27	TRBD1	TRBJ1-2	NA	CASSPAATGGLYGYTF	TGTGCCAGCAGTCCCGCCGCGACAGGGGGCCTGTATGGCTACACCTTC
TRBV9	NA	TRBJ2-3	NA	CASSALIYTDTQYF	TGTGCCAGCAGCGCACTCATTTACACAGATACGCAGTATTTT
TRBV9	TRBD2	TRBJ2-7	NA	CASSVGTSGGTSYEQYF	TGTGCCAGCAGCGTAGGGACTAGCGGGGGGACCTCCTACGAGCAGTACTTC
TRBV29-1	NA	TRBJ1-1	NA	CSVEDKDETGNTEAFF	TGCAGCGTTGAAGATAAAGATGAGACAGGCAACACTGAAGCTTTCTTT
TRBV7-3	TRBD2	TRBJ2-3	NA	CASSLRGSLAGVIGDTQYF	TGTGCCAGCAGCTTAAGGGGGTCACTAGCGGGGGTAATCGGAGATACGCAGTATTTT
TRBV6-5	NA	TRBJ1-5	NA	CASSYGRAYQPQHF	TGTGCCAGCAGTTACGGGAGGGCCTATCAGCCCCAGCATTTT
TRBV6-1	NA	TRBJ2-7	NA	CASSPRDVGYEQYF	TGTGCCAGCAGTCCGCGGGACGTGGGGTACGAGCAGTACTTC
TRBV27	TRBD1	TRBJ1-1	NA	CASSLSQGGGAFF	TGTGCCAGCAGTCTTTCACAGGGGGGAGGAGCTTTCTTT
TRBV25-1	TRBD2	TRBJ2-3	NA	CASSGTSGARGDTQYF	TGTGCCAGCAGTGGAACTAGCGGGGCGCGGGGGGATACGCAGTATTTT
TRBV4-3	NA	TRBJ1-4	NA	CASSQVGTPEEKLFF	TGCGCCAGCAGCCAAGTGGGGACACCGGAAGAAAAACTGTTTTTT
TRBV7-9	TRBD1	TRBJ1-2	once	CASSLGTGGRKGGYTF	TGTGCCAGCAGCCTCGGGACAGGCGGACGGAAGGGTGGCTACACCTTC
TRBV7-2	TRBD1	TRBJ1-1	NA	CASSLAGQGDLEAFF	TGTGCCAGCAGCTTAGCAGGCCAGGGGGACCTTGAAGCTTTCTTT
TRBV19	TRBD1	TRBJ2-7	once	CASSPGTGNYEQYF	TGTGCCAGTAGTCCCGGGACAGGGAACTACGAGCAGTACTTC
TRBV27	NA	TRBJ1-1	NA	CASSRRLGVAEAFF	TGTGCCAGCAGTCGGCGTCTAGGAGTTGCTGAAGCTTTCTTT
TRBV5-6	NA	TRBJ2-1	NA	CASSLEPTLIVNEQFF	TGTGCCAGCAGCTTGGAGCCCACCCTTATAGTCAATGAGCAGTTCTTC
TRBV29-1	TRBD2	TRBJ2-3	NA	CSAYFLSGGTDTQYF	TGCAGCGCCTATTTTCTTAGCGGGGGCACAGATACGCAGTATTTT
TRBV7-9	TRBD1	TRBJ2-2	NA	CASSFKETGSFGELFF	TGTGCCAGCAGCTTTAAGGAGACAGGGTCCTTCGGGGAGCTGTTTTTT
TRBV5-4	NA	TRBJ2-1	NA	CASRERAEQFF	TGTGCCAGCAGGGAGCGGGCCGAGCAGTTCTTC
TRBV7-9	TRBD1	TRBJ1-2	NA	CASSFGQEGFLYGYTF	TGTGCCAGCAGCTTCGGACAGGAGGGATTTCTCTATGGCTACACCTTC
TRBV6-5	NA	TRBJ1-1	NA	CASSYQGNTEAFF	TGTGCCAGCAGTTATCAGGGGAACACTGAAGCTTTCTTT
TRBV27	NA	TRBJ2-7	NA	CASSLSTGFSYEQYF	TGTGCCAGCAGTTTATCGACAGGTTTCTCCTACGAGCAGTACTTC
TRBV15	NA	TRBJ1-3	NA	CATSRLSSGNTIYF	TGTGCCACCAGCAGACTGAGCTCTGGAAACACCATATATTTT
TRBV27	TRBD1	TRBJ2-7	NA	CASGPGTGVNEQYF	TGTGCCAGCGGCCCAGGGACAGGGGTAAACGAGCAGTACTTC
TRBV4-1	TRBD2	TRBJ2-1	NA	CASSQGPPTSGGYEQFF	TGCGCCAGCAGCCAAGGGCCCCCGACTAGCGGGGGATATGAGCAGTTCTTC
TRBV10-3	TRBD2	TRBJ2-7	NA	CAISEVAGGISSYEQYF	TGTGCCATCAGTGAGGTAGCGGGGGGGATTAGCTCCTACGAGCAGTACTTC
TRBV9	TRBD1	TRBJ1-6	NA	CASSVGGQGKVAYNSPLHF	TGTGCCAGCAGCGTAGGGGGACAGGGGAAGGTCGCCTATAATTCACCCCTCCACTTT
TRBV4-1	TRBD2	TRBJ2-3	NA	CASSQPGLAGADTQYF	TGCGCCAGCAGCCAACCGGGACTAGCGGGGGCAGATACGCAGTATTTT
TRBV2	NA	TRBJ1-1	once	CASRGLSGAFF	TGTGCCAGCAGGGGACTCTCCGGGGCTTTCTTT
TRBV30	NA	TRBJ2-1	NA	CAWNKTAEVIDEQFF	TGTGCCTGGAATAAAACGGCAGAGGTGATTGATGAGCAGTTCTTC
TRBV7-9	NA	TRBJ2-7	NA	CASSDKSSYEQYF	TGTGCCAGCAGCGACAAGAGCTCCTACGAGCAGTACTTC
TRBV4-3	NA	TRBJ2-7	NA	CASSQGATYEQYF	TGCGCCAGCAGCCAAGGGGCCACCTACGAGCAGTACTTC
TRBV18	TRBD1	TRBJ2-3	NA	CASSPGIGTGADTQYF	TGTGCCAGCTCACCAGGGATAGGGACAGGGGCAGATACGCAGTATTTT
TRBV23-1	TRBD1	TRBJ1-6	NA	CASPRRQDRVPSPLHF	TGCGCCAGCCCCAGGCGGCAGGACAGGGTTCCTTCACCCCTCCACTTT
TRBV4-3	NA	TRBJ1-2	NA	CASSQDRRGASGYTF	TGCGCCAGCAGCCAAGATCGGCGGGGGGCAAGTGGCTACACCTTC
TRBV9	NA	TRBJ1-2	NA	CASSVETEPSGYTF	TGTGCCAGCAGCGTAGAAACAGAACCCAGTGGCTACACCTTC
TRBV7-6	TRBD2	TRBJ2-5	NA	CASSLTGGTTAETQYF	TGTGCCAGCAGCTTAACCGGGGGGACGACTGCGGAGACCCAGTACTTC
TRBV7-3	NA	TRBJ2-7	once	CATRGAGNLAYEQYF	TGTGCCACCCGAGGGGCGGGGAATCTGGCCTACGAGCAGTACTTC
TRBV11-2	TRBD1	TRBJ2-2	NA	CASSLITGEGTGELFF	TGTGCCAGCAGCTTAATAACAGGGGAAGGGACCGGGGAGCTGTTTTTT
TRBV7-2	TRBD2	TRBJ2-1	NA	CASSYQRGGRYNEQFF	TGTGCCAGCAGCTATCAGCGGGGGGGCCGTTACAATGAGCAGTTCTTC
TRBV7-8	TRBD1	TRBJ2-7	NA	CASSTRTGRYEQYF	TGTGCCAGCAGCACTCGGACAGGGAGATACGAGCAGTACTTC
TRBV7-2	TRBD2	TRBJ2-7	NA	CASSQPGLAYEQYF	TGTGCCAGCAGCCAGCCGGGACTAGCCTACGAGCAGTACTTC
TRBV19	TRBD2	TRBJ2-5	NA	CASKRLAGARETQYF	TGTGCCAGTAAGCGACTAGCGGGGGCCAGGGAGACCCAGTACTTC
TRBV7-9	NA	TRBJ2-7	NA	CASSLDAGNFEQYF	TGTGCCAGCAGCTTAGATGCGGGTAACTTCGAGCAGTACTTC
TRBV27	NA	TRBJ2-7	NA	CASSTPQGTRGEQYF	TGTGCCAGCAGTACCCCACAGGGCACGAGGGGGGAGCAGTACTTC